Each of the 13 T cell receptor beta chains below was sequenced from the same sample in a study of lymphopenia after photon versus proton radiotherapy. Sequencing was performed with immunoSEQ multiplex PCR; in TCRdb, only in-frame clones are kept and a portion is missing. The sample comprises 150,000 to 200,000 clones, about 85% of which are singletons, and approximately 4.6% rests with the top ten. The source material was peripheral blood, sampled from a patient treated with photon-based radiotherapy. The source of these receptors is a man in his fifties or sixties with gastric cancer.

With respect to this clone: The junction differs from germline at one of its ends, possibly a read error. The gene calls are TRBV25-1 and TRBJ1-1; D not resolved. This CDR3 region has 12 residues. Germline V lookup: CDR1 MGHDK, CDR2 SYGVNS. The CDR3 DNA sequence: TGTGCCAGCGGTGAAATGGTCACTGAAGCTTTCTTT. Protein sequence: CASGEMVTEAFF.

V is TRBV27 and J is TRBJ2-7; 8 nucleotides line up with TRBD1. This CDR3 has 14 amino acids. In germline, CDR1 is MNHEY, CDR2 SMNVEV (reference sequence). With 3 bases clipped from V and 3 bases from J, the junction kept 4 bases outside the gene matches. The CDR3 here is CASSFSGGSYEQYF. CDR3 bases: TGTGCCAGCAGTTTCTCAGGGGGCAGCTACGAGCAGTACTTC.

The rearrangement uses TRBV30 and TRBJ2-2; D is undetermined. V was clipped by 1 base and J by 3 bases, with 9 bases between them. Germline CDR1 GTSNPN, CDR2 SVGIG (reference sequence). The CDR3 consists of 14 residues. CDR3 DNA sequence: TGTGCCTGGAGTGAGGGTCTTCACACCGGGGAGCTGTTTTTT. Translating it yields CAWSEGLHTGELFF.

This clone was found once. DNA for the CDR3: TGTGCCAGCAGCTTAGGACAGGGGGCAGTTGGCAATCAGCCCCAGCATTTT. This translates into CASSLGQGAVGNQPQHF. The rearrangement links TRBV7-2 to TRBJ1-5; 10 bases fit TRBD1. This CDR3 is built from 17 residues. The V segment lost 1 base and the J segment 2 bases; nucleotides outside the gene matches: 5. Germline CDR1 SGHTA, CDR2 FQGNSA.

The rearrangement uses TRBV30 and TRBJ2-7; D not certain. The V end was cut by 5 bases, the J end by 3 bases, with 11 bases between. Germline V lookup: CDR1 GTSNPN, CDR2 SVGIG (reference sequence). The CDR3 covers 12 residues. The CDR3 sequence is CAWAPDGYEQYF. CDR3 coding DNA: TGTGCCTGGGCACCGGACGGCTACGAGCAGTACTTC.

The chain joins TRBV6-1 to TRBJ1-2; unclear D gene. Germline V gene data show CDR1 as MNHNS and CDR2 as SASEGT. The CDR3 contains 15 residues. The V and J ends lost 4 bases and 1 base respectively, with 13 bases between them. This CDR3 reads CASSAHLTSNYGYTF. CDR3 nucleotides: TGTGCCAGCAGTGCCCACCTAACCAGTAACTATGGCTACACCTTC.

This chain joins TRBV30 and TRBJ2-6, with TRBD1 matching 8 bases. The CDR3 runs to 14 residues. J gave up 4 bases and V 3 bases, and 2 bases lay outside the gene matches. CDR1 and CDR2 (germline): GTSNPN, SVGIG (reference sequence). CDR3 DNA: TGTGCCTGGAGGGGACAGGCCGGGGCCAACGTCCTGACTTTC. Its protein is CAWRGQAGANVLTF.

The chain has TRBV5-1 and TRBJ2-5; TRBD1 matches at 12 bases. V trimming: 5 bases; J trimming: 4 bases; junction bases outside the gene matches: 9. The CDR3 extends over 16 amino acids. Germline values: CDR1 SGHRS, CDR2 YFSETQ. Written as DNA, the CDR3 is TGCGCCAGCAGTCACGGGGACAGGGGGCTATCAGAGACCCAGTACTTC. It codes for CASSHGDRGLSETQYF.

This chain links TRBV7-2 with TRBJ2-2; D is uncertain. V lost 1 base to trimming and J lost 0 bases, with 9 bases between them. Germline values: CDR1 SGHTA, CDR2 FQGNSA. There are 16 residues in the CDR3. The CDR3 protein is CASSLGSTTNTGELFF. In DNA form, the CDR3 reads TGTGCCAGCAGCTTAGGCTCGACAACGAACACCGGGGAGCTGTTTTTT.

The chain couples TRBV6-1 to TRBJ1-2, with 12 bases matching TRBD1. V shed 6 bases and J 3 bases; nucleotides not matched to a gene: 5. The CDR3 contains 15 residues. Germline lookup yields CDR1 MNHNS and CDR2 SASEGT. The CDR3, as DNA: TGTGCCAGCAGGTCGGGACAGGGGGCTGACTATGGCTACACCTTC. Translation gives CASRSGQGADYGYTF.

J is TRBJ2-7 and V is TRBV5-1; TRBD2 matches 11 bases. CDR3 length: 15 amino acids. The germline V gene has CDR1 SGHRS and CDR2 YFSETQ. V shed 2 bases and J 7 bases; nucleotides not matched to a gene: 8. CDR3 sequence: CASSFPLAGGFEQYF. The CDR3 DNA sequence: TGCGCCAGCAGCTTCCCGCTAGCGGGAGGTTTTGAGCAGTACTTC. The whole variable domain, filled in from reference TRBV5-1 and TRBJ2-7, reads KAGVTQTPRYLIKTRGQQVTLSCSPISGHRSVSWYQQTPGQGLQFLFEYFSETQRNKGNFPGRFSGRQFSNSRSEMNVSTLELGDSALYLCASSFPLAGGFEQYFGPGTRLTVT.

The sample holds a few counts of this clone. V gene TRBV30 combines with J gene TRBJ2-7; no reliable D call. Between the trimmed V and J ends, which lost 0 bases and 1 base, there was a span of 7 bases. CDR1 and CDR2 from the germline V gene are GTSNPN and SVGIG (reference sequence). The CDR3 runs to 13 residues. CDR3 region: CAWSVDGSYEQYF. The DNA for the CDR3 is TGTGCCTGGAGTGTAGACGGTTCCTACGAGCAGTACTTC.

This clone was observed a few times. V is TRBV27 and J is TRBJ1-4; D gene uncertain. The CDR3 covers 13 residues. Between the trimmed V and J ends, which lost 1 base and 2 bases, there was a span of 2 bases. In germline, CDR1 is MNHEY, CDR2 SMNVEV (reference sequence). CDR3 region: CASSLFTNEKLFF. CDR3 DNA sequence: TGTGCCAGCAGTTTATTTACTAATGAAAAACTGTTTTTT.